This record covers a single TCR beta chain. Additional DNA sequences in this sample encode the identical CDR3. These data are taken from a study of blood T cell repertoires in COVID-19. Whole-study context: The origin of the acute and convalescent COVID-19 samples was the United States, Italy and Spain. From T cells, B-cell-depleted T cells, or PBMCs came the material, which was cDNA or gDNA.

Authors' analysis steps: The assay estimated nucleated cells by amplifying reference gene primers. The protocol was immunoSEQ multiplex PCR, while the TCRdb copy is restricted to in-frame clones and leaves out a portion. The V and J calls and the clone size are those of that table, but D and trimming were determined from the DNA. Here the sample spans 300,000 to 400,000 clones, approximately 91% being singletons. The CDR3 is made up of 14 amino acids. Germline CDR1 and CDR2: SGDLS and YYNGEE. Germline trimming cut 0 bases from V and 7 bases from J; bases unmatched to any gene: 1. Recruited during active infection, patients (from Seattle) were subsequently followed longitudinally.

The source of this sequence is a woman aged 70 to 79 with COVID-19, enrolled during active disease. The rearrangement joins TRBV9 to TRBJ2-1; 10 bases map to TRBD1. Sequences were obtained from peripheral blood. The CDR3 bases are TGTGCCAGCAGCGTAGAGGGACAGGGGAATGAGCAGTTCTTC. As protein: CASSVEGQGNEQFF.